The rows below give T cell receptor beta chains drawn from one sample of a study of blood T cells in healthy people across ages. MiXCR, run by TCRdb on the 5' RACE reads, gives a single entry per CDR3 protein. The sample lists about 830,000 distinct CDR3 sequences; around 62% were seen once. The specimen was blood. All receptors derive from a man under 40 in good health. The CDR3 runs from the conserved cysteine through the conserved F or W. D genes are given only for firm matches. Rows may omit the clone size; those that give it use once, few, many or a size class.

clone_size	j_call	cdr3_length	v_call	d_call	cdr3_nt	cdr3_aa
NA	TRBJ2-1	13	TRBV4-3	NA	TGCGCCAGCAGCCAAGAAAGAGGGAATGAGCAGTTCTTC	CASSQERGNEQFF
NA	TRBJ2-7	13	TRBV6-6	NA	TGTGCCAGCAGTGGTCTTCTCTCCTACGAGCAGTACTTC	CASSGLLSYEQYF
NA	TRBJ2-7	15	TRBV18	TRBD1	TGTGCCAGCTCACCTAGTCGACAGGGTTCCTACGAGCAGTACTTC	CASSPSRQGSYEQYF
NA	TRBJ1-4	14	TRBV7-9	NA	TGTGCCAGCAGCTTACTCCTCCTAAATGAAAAACTGTTTTTT	CASSLLLLNEKLFF
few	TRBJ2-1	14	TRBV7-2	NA	TGTGCCAGCAGCGCCATGTCCCATGGTCCAGGGCAGTTCTTC	CASSAMSHGPGQFF
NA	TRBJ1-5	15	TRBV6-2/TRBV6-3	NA	TGTGCCAGCAGTTACTCGAAACTATTGGATCAGCCCCAGCATTTT	CASSYSKLLDQPQHF
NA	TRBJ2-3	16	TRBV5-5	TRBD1	TGTGCCAGCAGCGACGAGGGGACAGGGGGTCCAGATACGCAGTATTTT	CASSDEGTGGPDTQYF
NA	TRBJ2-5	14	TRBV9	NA	TGTGCCAGCAGCGTGTCCCTGTTGGGGGAGACCCAGTACTTC	CASSVSLLGETQYF
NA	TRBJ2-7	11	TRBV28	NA	TGTGCCACCAAAACCCCCTACGAGCAGTACTTC	CATKTPYEQYF
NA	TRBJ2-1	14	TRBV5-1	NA	TGCGCCAGCAGCTATGCCTCGCGGGGCAATGAGCAGTTCTTC	CASSYASRGNEQFF
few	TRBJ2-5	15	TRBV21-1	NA	TGTGCCAGCAGCCCCCGACTAGCGGGGGAAGAGACCCAGTACTTC	CASSPRLAGEETQYF
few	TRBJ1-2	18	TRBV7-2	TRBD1	TGTGCCAGCAGCCGGGCGGGACAGGGCTCTGCACTTAACTATGGCTACACCTTC	CASSRAGQGSALNYGYTF
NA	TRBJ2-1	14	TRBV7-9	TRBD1	TGTGCCAGCACCCTGGACAGGAGTATGGATGAGCAGTTCTTC	CASTLDRSMDEQFF
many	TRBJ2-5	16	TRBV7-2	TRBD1	TGTGCCAGCTCCTCGAGGACAGGCTCCCGTCAGAGGACCCAGTACTTC	CASSSRTGSRQRTQYF
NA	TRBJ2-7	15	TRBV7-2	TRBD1	TGTGCCAGCCAGTCGATGGGACAGGTGACGTACGAGCAGTACTTC	CASQSMGQVTYEQYF
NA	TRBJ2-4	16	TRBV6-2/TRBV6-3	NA	TGTGCCAGCAGTTTTTCAGGGGGACTAGCCAAAAACATTCAGTACTTC	CASSFSGGLAKNIQYF
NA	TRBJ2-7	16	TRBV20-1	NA	TGCAGTGCTAGAGACCCCAGGGACGGGGAGCGCTACGAGCAGTACTTC	CSARDPRDGERYEQYF
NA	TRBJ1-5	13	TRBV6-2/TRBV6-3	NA	TGTGGCAGCAGCGACAGCGTCAATCAGCCCCAGCATTTT	CGSSDSVNQPQHF
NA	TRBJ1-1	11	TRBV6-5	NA	TGTGCCAGCCATCTGAACACTGAAGCTTTCTTT	CASHLNTEAFF
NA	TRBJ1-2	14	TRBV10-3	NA	TGTGCCAGCCGGATGATGGGGGACTCCTATGGCTACACCTTC	CASRMMGDSYGYTF
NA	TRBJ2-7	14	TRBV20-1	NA	TGCAGTGCTAGAGTCCCGCACCTTTCCTACGAGCAGTACTTC	CSARVPHLSYEQYF
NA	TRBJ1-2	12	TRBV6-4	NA	TGTGCCAGCGGGAGGACACCCTATGGCTACACCTTC	CASGRTPYGYTF
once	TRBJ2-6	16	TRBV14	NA	TGTGCCAGCAGCCAAGGCCGAGGGCGCGGGGCCAACGTCCTGACTTTC	CASSQGRGRGANVLTF
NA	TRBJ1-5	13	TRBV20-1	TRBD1	TGCAGTGCCACTCCAGGGGGTAGGCAGCCCCAGCATTTT	CSATPGGRQPQHF
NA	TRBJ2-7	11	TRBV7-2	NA	TGTGCCAGCAGCTGGTACTACGAGCAGTACTTC	CASSWYYEQYF
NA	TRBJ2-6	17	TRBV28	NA	TGTGCCAGCAGTTTCGTGGAGGGTAGCACTGGGGCCAACGTCCTGACTTTC	CASSFVEGSTGANVLTF
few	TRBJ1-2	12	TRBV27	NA	TGTGCCAGCAGTTTATCGGGAAGTGGCTACACCTTC	CASSLSGSGYTF
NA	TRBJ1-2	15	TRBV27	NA	TGTGCCAGCAGTTTAAAAGGGACCGTGGGGTATGGCTACACCTTC	CASSLKGTVGYGYTF
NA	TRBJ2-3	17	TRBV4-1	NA	TGCGCCAGCAGCGACCCGCCTTGGCCACAGACCGCAGATACGCAGTATTTT	CASSDPPWPQTADTQYF
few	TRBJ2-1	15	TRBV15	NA	TGTGCCACCAGCAGAGAATCCCTTAAGCAGGGTGAGCAGTTCTTC	CATSRESLKQGEQFF
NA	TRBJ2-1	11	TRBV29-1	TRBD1	TGCAGCGTCAGGGGGCACAATGAGCAGTTCTTC	CSVRGHNEQFF
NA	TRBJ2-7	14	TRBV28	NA	TGTGCCAGCAGGAAGGAGGGCTCCTCCTACGAGCAGTACTTC	CASRKEGSSYEQYF
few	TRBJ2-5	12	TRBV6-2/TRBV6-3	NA	TGTGCCAGCAGTTATGATGGGGAGACCCAGTACTTC	CASSYDGETQYF
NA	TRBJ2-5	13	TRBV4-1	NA	TGTGCCAGCAGCCAGGGACAACAAGAGACCCAGTACTTC	CASSQGQQETQYF
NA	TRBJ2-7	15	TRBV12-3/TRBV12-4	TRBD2	TGTGCCAGCAGTTTGAAGGGGAGGGAAGGGTACGAGCAGTACTTC	CASSLKGREGYEQYF
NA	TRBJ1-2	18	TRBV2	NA	TGTGCCAGCAGTGACGCCCGCGACACTTGGTCGGTGAACTATGGCTACACCTTC	CASSDARDTWSVNYGYTF
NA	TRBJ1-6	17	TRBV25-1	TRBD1	TGTGCCAGCAGTGAATTGGGGGGACAGGGGGTCAATTCACCCCTCCACTTT	CASSELGGQGVNSPLHF
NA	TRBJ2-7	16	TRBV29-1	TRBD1	TGCAGCGTTGGGGTGCCGGGACAGGCTTTCCCCTACGAGCAGTACTTC	CSVGVPGQAFPYEQYF
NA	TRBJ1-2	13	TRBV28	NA	TGTGCCAGCAGTTTAGGAGGGGACCGGGGCTACACCTTC	CASSLGGDRGYTF
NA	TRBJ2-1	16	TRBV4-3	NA	TGCGCCAGCAGCCAGGCCCCTATGGGGGCGGACAATGAGCAGTTCTTC	CASSQAPMGADNEQFF
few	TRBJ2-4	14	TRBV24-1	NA	TGTGCCACCAGTGATGCAGGGTCCGGAAACATTCAGTACTTC	CATSDAGSGNIQYF
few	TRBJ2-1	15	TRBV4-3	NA	TGCGCCAGCAGCCAAGATCAGTCACGGGGAAATGAGCAGTTCTTC	CASSQDQSRGNEQFF
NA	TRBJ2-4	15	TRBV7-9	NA	TGTGCCAGCAGCCCGGACTACCTAGCCAAAAACATTCAGTACTTC	CASSPDYLAKNIQYF
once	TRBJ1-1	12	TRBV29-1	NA	TGCAGCGCACACAGGGCGAACACTGAAGCTTTCTTT	CSAHRANTEAFF
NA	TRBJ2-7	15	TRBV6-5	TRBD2	TGTGCCAGTAGTTATCGAGCGGGGGTGACTTACGAGCAGTACTTC	CASSYRAGVTYEQYF
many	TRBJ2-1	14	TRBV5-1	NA	TGCGCCAGCAGCTTGGCACAGGAGTACAATGAGCAGTTCTTC	CASSLAQEYNEQFF
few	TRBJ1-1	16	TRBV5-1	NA	TGCGCCAGCAGCTTGGACGGGGCAGCGGGGAACACTGAAGCTTTCTTT	CASSLDGAAGNTEAFF
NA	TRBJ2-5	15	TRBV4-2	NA	TGTGCCAGCAGCCAAGAGGAAGGGCTTCAAGAGACCCAGTACTTC	CASSQEEGLQETQYF
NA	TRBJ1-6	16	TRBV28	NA	TGTGCCAGCAACCCGGGACACCTGATGTATAATTCACCCCTCCACTTT	CASNPGHLMYNSPLHF
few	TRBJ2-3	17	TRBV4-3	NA	TGCGCCAGCAGCCAAGATTTGCGGGGGCCCATCGGCGATACGCAGTATTTT	CASSQDLRGPIGDTQYF